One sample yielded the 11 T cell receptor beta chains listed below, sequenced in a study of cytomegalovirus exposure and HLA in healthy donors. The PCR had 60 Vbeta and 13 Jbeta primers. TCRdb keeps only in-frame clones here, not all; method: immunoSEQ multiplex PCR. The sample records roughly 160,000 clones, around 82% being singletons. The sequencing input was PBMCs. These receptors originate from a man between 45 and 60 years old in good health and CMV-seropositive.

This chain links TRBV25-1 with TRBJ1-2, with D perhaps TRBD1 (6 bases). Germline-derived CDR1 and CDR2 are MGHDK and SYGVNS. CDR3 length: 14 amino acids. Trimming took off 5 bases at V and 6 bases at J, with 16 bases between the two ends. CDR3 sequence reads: CASSITGLRDGYTF. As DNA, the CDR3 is TGTGCCAGCAGTATAACAGGGTTGAGGGATGGCTACACCTTC.

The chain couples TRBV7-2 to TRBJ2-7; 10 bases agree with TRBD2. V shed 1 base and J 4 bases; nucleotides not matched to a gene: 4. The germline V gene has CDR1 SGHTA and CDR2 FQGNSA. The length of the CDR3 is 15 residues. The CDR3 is CASSLGAGGPYEQYF. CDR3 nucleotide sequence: TGTGCCAGCAGCTTAGGAGCGGGGGGGCCATACGAGCAGTACTTC.

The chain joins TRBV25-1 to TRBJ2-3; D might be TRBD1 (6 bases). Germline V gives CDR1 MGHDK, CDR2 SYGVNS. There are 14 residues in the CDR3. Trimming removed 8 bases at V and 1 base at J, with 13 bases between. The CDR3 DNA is TGTGCCAGCCAATCGGCAGGGGGCACAGATACGCAGTATTTT. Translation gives CASQSAGGTDTQYF.

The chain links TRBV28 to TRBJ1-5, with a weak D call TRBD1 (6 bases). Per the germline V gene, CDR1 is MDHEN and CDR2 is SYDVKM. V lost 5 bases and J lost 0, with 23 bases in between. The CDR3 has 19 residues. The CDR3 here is CASSAPRRGGGYSNQPQHF. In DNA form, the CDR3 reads TGTGCCAGCAGTGCCCCGCGCAGGGGTGGGGGATATAGCAATCAGCCCCAGCATTTT. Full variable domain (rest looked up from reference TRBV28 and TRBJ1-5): DVKVTQSSRYLVKRTGEKVFLECVQDMDHENMFWYRQDPGLGLRLIYFSYDVKMKEKGDIPEGYSVSREKKERFSLILESASTNQTSMYLCASSAPRRGGGYSNQPQHFGDGTRLSIL.

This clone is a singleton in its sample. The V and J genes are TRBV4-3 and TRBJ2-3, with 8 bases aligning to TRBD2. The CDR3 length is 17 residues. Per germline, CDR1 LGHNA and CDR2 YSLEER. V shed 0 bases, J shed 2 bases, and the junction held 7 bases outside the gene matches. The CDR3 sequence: CASSQDLTSANTDTQYF. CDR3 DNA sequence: TGCGCCAGCAGCCAAGATCTGACTAGCGCTAACACAGATACGCAGTATTTT.

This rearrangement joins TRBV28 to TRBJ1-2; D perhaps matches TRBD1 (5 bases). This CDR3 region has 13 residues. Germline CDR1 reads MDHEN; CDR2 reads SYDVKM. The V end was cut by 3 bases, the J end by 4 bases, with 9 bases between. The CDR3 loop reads CASSLGGPYGYTF. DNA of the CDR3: TGTGCCAGCAGTTTGGGGGGACCCTATGGCTACACCTTC.

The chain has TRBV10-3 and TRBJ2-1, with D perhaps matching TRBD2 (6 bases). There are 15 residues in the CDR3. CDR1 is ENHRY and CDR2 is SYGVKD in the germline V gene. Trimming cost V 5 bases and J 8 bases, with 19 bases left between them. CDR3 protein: CAISPMGNGGDEQFF. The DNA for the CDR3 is TGTGCCATCAGTCCAATGGGCAATGGAGGGGATGAGCAGTTCTTC.

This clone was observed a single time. In DNA form, the CDR3 reads TGTGCCAGCAGCTTGGCGGTGGGCGATGAGCAGTTCTTC. Protein product: CASSLAVGDEQFF. The chain carries TRBV5-4 and TRBJ2-1; unclear D gene. The CDR3 covers 13 residues. The V and J ends lost 0 bases and 8 bases respectively, with 9 bases between them. Germline-derived CDR1 and CDR2 are SGHNT and YYREEE (reference sequence).

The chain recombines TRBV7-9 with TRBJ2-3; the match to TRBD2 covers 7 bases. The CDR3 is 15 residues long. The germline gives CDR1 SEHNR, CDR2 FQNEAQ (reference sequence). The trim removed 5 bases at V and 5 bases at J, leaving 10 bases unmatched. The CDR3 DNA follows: TGTGCCAGCAGCCTGACGGGAGGTGGGGTAGATACGCAGTATTTT. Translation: CASSLTGGGVDTQYF.

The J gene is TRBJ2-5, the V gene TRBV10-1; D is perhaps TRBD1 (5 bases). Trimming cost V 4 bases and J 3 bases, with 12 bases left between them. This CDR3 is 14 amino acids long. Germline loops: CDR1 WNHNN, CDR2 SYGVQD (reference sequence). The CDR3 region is CASSGAQAKETQYF. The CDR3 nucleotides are TGCGCCAGCAGTGGAGCACAGGCCAAAGAGACCCAGTACTTC.

The DNA for the CDR3 is TGTGCCAGTAGCGCACCGAGGACTGAAGCTTTCTTT. Translating gives CASSAPRTEAFF. The chain has TRBV19 and TRBJ1-1; D gene ambiguous. V was clipped by 6 bases and J by 5 bases, with 10 bases between them. CDR1 and CDR2 (germline): LNHDA, SQIVND (reference sequence). The CDR3 totals 12 residues.